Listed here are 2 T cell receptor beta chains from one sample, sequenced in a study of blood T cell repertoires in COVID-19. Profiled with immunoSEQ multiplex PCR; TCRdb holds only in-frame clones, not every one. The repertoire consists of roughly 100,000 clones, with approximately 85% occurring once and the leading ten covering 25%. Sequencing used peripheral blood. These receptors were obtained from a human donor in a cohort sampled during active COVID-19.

CDR3 region: CASSLSQVMNTEAFF. In DNA form, the CDR3 reads TGCGCCAGCAGCTTGTCGCAGGTCATGAACACTGAAGCTTTCTTT. This rearrangement joins TRBV5-1 to TRBJ1-1; D call uncertain. Between the trimmed V and J ends, which lost 1 base and 0 bases, there was a span of 10 bases. Germline V CDR1 and CDR2: SGHRS, YFSETQ. CDR3 length: 15 residues.

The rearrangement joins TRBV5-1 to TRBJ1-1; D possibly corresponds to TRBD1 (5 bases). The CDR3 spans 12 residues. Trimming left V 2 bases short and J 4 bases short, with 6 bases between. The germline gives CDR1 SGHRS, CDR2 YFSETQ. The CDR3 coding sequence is TGCGCCAGCAGCTTTCAGGGCACTGAAGCTTTCTTT. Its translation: CASSFQGTEAFF. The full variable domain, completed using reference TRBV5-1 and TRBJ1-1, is KAGVTQTPRYLIKTRGQQVTLSCSPISGHRSVSWYQQTPGQGLQFLFEYFSETQRNKGNFPGRFSGRQFSNSRSEMNVSTLELGDSALYLCASSFQGTEAFFGQGTRLTVV.